This paragraph covers one T cell receptor (beta chain) sequence. Its specificity is not known. These data originate in a study of shared clonotypes between healthy human individuals. Naive CD8 isolation took CD45RO-negative cells positively selected for CCR7 and excluded terminally differentiated effector memory CD45RA+ cells. Within Nashville, Tennessee resided all donors, each a Caucasian adult. This CDR3 contains 12 residues. Germline V lookup: CDR1 MDHEN, CDR2 SYDVKM. V lost 2 bases, J lost 8 bases, and 7 bases lay in between. Findings and caveats of the study: Generally, naive subsets came out with larger estimated richness than memory subsets. Across a handful of donors, naive CD4 shared about 5%, naive CD8 less than 4%, memory CD4 approximately 2.5%, memory CD8 around 0.36%.

Original processing methods: Junction-only sequences without quality scores were provided by ImmunoSEQ, so filtering was different. Produced via immunoSEQ multiplex PCR; TCRdb's table is partial and in-frame only. The V and J calls and clone size were taken over from that table, and D and trimming were inferred from the DNA. The sample consists of around 2,000,000 clones, around 96% of them appearing once. This clonotype originated in a man in his late teens or twenties in good health. The sequenced sample was naive CD8+ T cells sorted from blood. V usage is TRBV28 and J usage is TRBJ1-3; the D is unclear. The CDR3 reads CASSLRGDTIYF. The DNA for the CDR3 is TGTGCCAGCAGTTTACGGGGAGACACCATATATTTT. The whole variable domain, remainder taken from reference TRBV28 and TRBJ1-3, is DVKVTQSSRYLVKRTGEKVFLECVQDMDHENMFWYRQDPGLGLRLIYFSYDVKMKEKGDIPEGYSVSREKKERFSLILESASTNQTSMYLCASSLRGDTIYFGEGSWLTVV.